This TCR beta chain was captured by sequencing in a study of preoperative IRX-2 immunotherapy in early breast cancer. TCRdb keeps only in-frame clones here, not all; method: immunoSEQ multiplex PCR. The profile covers around 88,000 clones, with 86% appearing a single time and roughly 1.9% taken by the ten largest. This clone has just a few counts. Documented treatment: preoperative locoregional IRX-2 cytokine immunotherapy. Preoperative locoregional IRX-2 cytokine immunotherapy was tested in the phase Ib source study. V lost 3 bases, J lost 5 bases, and 13 bases lay in between. The CDR3 has 14 amino acids. Germline V CDR1 and CDR2: SGHNT, YENEEA.

This sequence joins TRBV11-3 and TRBJ2-5, with D tentatively TRBD2 (6 bases). Sequenced material: tumor tissue, taken after IRX-2 immunotherapy. This receptor was identified in a human donor with breast cancer. The DNA of the CDR3 is TGTGCCAGCAGCTTCGGGAGCCTGGGGGAGACCCAGTACTTC. It encodes CASSFGSLGETQYF.